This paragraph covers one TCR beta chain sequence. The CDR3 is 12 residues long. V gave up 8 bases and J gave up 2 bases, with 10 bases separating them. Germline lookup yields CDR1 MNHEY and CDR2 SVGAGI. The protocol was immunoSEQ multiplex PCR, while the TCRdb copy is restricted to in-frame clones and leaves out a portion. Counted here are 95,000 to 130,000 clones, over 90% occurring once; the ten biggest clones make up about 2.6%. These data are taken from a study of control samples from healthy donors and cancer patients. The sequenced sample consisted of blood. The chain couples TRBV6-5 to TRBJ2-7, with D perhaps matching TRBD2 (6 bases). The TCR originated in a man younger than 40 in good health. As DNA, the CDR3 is TGTGCCAGCGCGGGGCCGACCTACGAGCAGTACTTC. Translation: CASAGPTYEQYF.